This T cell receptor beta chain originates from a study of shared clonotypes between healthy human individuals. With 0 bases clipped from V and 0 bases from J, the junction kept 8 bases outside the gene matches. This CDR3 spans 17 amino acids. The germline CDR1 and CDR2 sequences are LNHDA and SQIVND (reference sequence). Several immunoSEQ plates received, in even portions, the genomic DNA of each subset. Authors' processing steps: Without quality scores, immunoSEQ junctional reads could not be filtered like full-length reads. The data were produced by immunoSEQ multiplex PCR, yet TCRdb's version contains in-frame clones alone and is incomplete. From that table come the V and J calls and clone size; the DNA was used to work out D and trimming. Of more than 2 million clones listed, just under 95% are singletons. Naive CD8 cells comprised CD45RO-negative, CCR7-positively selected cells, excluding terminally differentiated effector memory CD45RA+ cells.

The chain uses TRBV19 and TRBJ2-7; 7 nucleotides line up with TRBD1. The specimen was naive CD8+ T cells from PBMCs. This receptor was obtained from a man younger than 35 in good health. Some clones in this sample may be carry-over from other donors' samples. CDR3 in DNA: TGTGCCAGTAGTATAGATTACGACAGGGTGGGCTCCTACGAGCAGTACTTC. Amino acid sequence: CASSIDYDRVGSYEQYF.